This note documents a single T cell receptor (beta chain) sequence. Its antigen is undetermined. This specimen comes from a study of T cell responses to AZD1222 COVID-19 vaccine. The CDR3 consists of 14 residues. The V end lost 4 bases, the J end lost 1 base, and 11 bases lay between the germline ends. Germline CDR1 reads SGHRS; CDR2 reads YFSETQ. TCRdb's table, derived via immunoSEQ multiplex PCR, lists solely in-frame clones and lacks some. Seen here are under 150,000 clones, 90% observed once, and the top ten hold about 1.5%. Study findings and constraints: Most donors were white British, females outnumbered males, and clonal diversity was possibly underestimated. Across spike, vaccine-associated CD4 TCRs were found, dominant at 160-218 and 743-854. Spike-specific TCR breadth and depth grew following two AZD1222 doses.

Pooled samples include second doses given at about 4 or 12 weeks. The receptor comes from an adult who received the AZD1222 COVID-19 vaccine. The sample in question was peripheral blood, obtained 28 days after the second AZD1222 dose. This rearrangement joins TRBV5-1 to TRBJ1-1, with D uncertain. The DNA for the CDR3 is TGCGCCAGCAGCCCAAAACAGAAGAACACTGAAGCTTTCTTT. Encoded protein: CASSPKQKNTEAFF.